The TCR beta chain described here comes from a study of radiotherapy plus CTLA-4 blockade in lung cancer. Study-wide findings and caveats: Clones of tumor-derived TCRs expanded in blood after radiotherapy plus ipilimumab.

Concerning this clone itself: No antigen is known for it.

TCRdb's table, derived via immunoSEQ multiplex PCR, lists solely in-frame clones and lacks some. The sample consists of over 75,000 clones, roughly four fifths of them appearing once. The length of the CDR3 is 17 residues. The germline gives CDR1 SGHTA, CDR2 FQGTGA. V lost 1 base and J 4 bases, leaving 16 bases between the germline ends. The sample here was peripheral blood, taken from a patient treated with radiotherapy plus ipilimumab. V is TRBV7-3 and J is TRBJ2-2; a weak D match, TRBD2 (6 bases). The sequence was obtained from a human donor with non-small cell lung cancer who had stable disease on radiotherapy plus ipilimumab. CDR3: CASSLNVVAATTGELFF. In nucleotides, the CDR3 is TGTGCCAGCAGCTTAAATGTTGTAGCGGCGACCACCGGGGAGCTGTTTTTT.